The clone carrying this TCR beta chain occurred a few times. What it recognizes is unknown. Sequencing was performed with immunoSEQ multiplex PCR; in TCRdb, only in-frame clones are kept and a portion is missing. The sample has tens of thousands of clones; roughly 86% are singletons. The data derive from a study of memory B cells and T cells in multiple sclerosis. Separate sequencing covered autoproliferating (CFSE-dim) and non-proliferating (CFSE-high) T cells from stimulus-free culture. Replicate wells were pooled after more than six days of stimulus-free culture of approximately 5x10^7 CFSE-labeled PBMCs. The germline CDR1 and CDR2 sequences are SNHLY and FYNNEI. CDR3 length equals 16 residues. The ends lost 7 bases at V and 4 bases at J; junction bases unmatched: 11.

The specimen was PBMCs from blood kept in culture. The clonotype comes from a human donor with multiple sclerosis. This chain joins TRBV2 and TRBJ2-1; 9 bases align to TRBD1. The DNA for the CDR3 is TGTGCCAGCACTGGGTTGGCGGGACAGGGATACAATGAGCAGTTCTTC. Its translation: CASTGLAGQGYNEQFF.